What follows are 5 T cell receptor beta chains derived from one specimen sequenced in a study of cytomegalovirus exposure and HLA in healthy donors. With 60 Vbeta and 13 Jbeta primers, the PCR was carried out. Sequenced by immunoSEQ multiplex PCR; TCRdb stores in-frame clones only, minus some. The table counts tens of thousands of clones; approximately 1.5% lies in the top ten. The specimen was PBMCs. Receptors were obtained from a man aged 30 to 45 in good health and CMV-seronegative.

This chain uses TRBV7-8 with TRBJ2-2, with 12 positions matching TRBD2. The CDR3 extends over 16 amino acids. Germline V gives CDR1 SGHVS, CDR2 FQNEAQ. Losses at the gene ends were 5 bases for V and 0 bases for J; bases not matched to a gene: 1. The CDR3 coding sequence is TGTGCCAGCAGCCGGACTAGCGGGACGAACACCGGGGAGCTGTTTTTT. Translated, it gives CASSRTSGTNTGELFF.

This rearrangement joins TRBV5-1 to TRBJ2-3; TRBD2 matches at 8 bases. This CDR3 has 14 amino acids. Germline V gene sequence: CDR1 SGHRS, CDR2 YFSETQ. With V trimmed by 2 bases and J by 2 bases, 1 base remained unmatched. Here the CDR3 reads CASSFSGATDTQYF. The DNA of the CDR3 is TGCGCCAGCAGCTTTAGCGGGGCCACAGATACGCAGTATTTT.

CDR3 amino acids: CAWNVGGNEQFF. The CDR3 DNA is TGTGCCTGGAATGTGGGGGGAAATGAGCAGTTCTTC. The J gene is TRBJ2-1, the V gene TRBV30; weak D call: TRBD2 (6 bases). Germline V gene sequence: CDR1 GTSNPN, CDR2 SVGIG (reference sequence). This CDR3 is 12 amino acids long. V lost 4 bases and J lost 7, with 11 bases in between.

J is TRBJ2-3 and V is TRBV9; TRBD1 agrees at 8 bases. Per germline, CDR1 SGDLS and CDR2 YYNGEE. The CDR3 extends over 14 amino acids. After removal of 3 bases from V and 1 base from J, the junction contained 1 base not matched to a gene. The DNA for the CDR3 is TGTGCCAGCAGCGCGGGACAGGGCACAGATACGCAGTATTTT. Amino acids: CASSAGQGTDTQYF.

The chain joins TRBV4-2 to TRBJ2-7; D not resolved. Trimming took off 1 base at V and 3 bases at J, with 7 bases between the two ends. In germline, CDR1 is LGHNA, CDR2 YNFKEQ. This CDR3 comprises 13 residues. The CDR3, as DNA: TGTGCCAGCAGCCAAGCTGAGGACTACGAGCAGTACTTC. It encodes CASSQAEDYEQYF.